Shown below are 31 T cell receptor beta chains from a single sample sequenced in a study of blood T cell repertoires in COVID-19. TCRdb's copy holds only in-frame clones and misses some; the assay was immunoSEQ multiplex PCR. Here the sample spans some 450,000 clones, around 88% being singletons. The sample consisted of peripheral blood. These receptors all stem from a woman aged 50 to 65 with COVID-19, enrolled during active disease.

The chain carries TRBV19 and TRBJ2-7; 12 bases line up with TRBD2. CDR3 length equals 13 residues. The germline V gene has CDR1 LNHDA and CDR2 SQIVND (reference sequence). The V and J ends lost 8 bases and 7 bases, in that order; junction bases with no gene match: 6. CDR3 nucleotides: TGTGCCAGTTCTAGCGGGGGGGCCGGGGAGCAGTACTTC. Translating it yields CASSSGGAGEQYF.

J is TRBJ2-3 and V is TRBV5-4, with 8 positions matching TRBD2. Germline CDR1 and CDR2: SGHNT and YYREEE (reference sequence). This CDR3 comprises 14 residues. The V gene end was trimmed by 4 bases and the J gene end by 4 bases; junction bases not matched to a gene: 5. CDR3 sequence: CASSPGGGADTQYF. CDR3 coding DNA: TGTGCCAGCAGCCCCGGGGGGGGCGCAGATACGCAGTATTTT.

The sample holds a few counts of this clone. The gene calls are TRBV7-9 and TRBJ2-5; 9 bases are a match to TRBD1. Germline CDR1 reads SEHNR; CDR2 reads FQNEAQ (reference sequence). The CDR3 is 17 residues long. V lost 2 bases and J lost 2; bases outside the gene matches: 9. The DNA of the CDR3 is TGTGCCAGCAGCTTACCCTGGGACAGGGTGGATCAAGAGACCCAGTACTTC. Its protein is CASSLPWDRVDQETQYF.

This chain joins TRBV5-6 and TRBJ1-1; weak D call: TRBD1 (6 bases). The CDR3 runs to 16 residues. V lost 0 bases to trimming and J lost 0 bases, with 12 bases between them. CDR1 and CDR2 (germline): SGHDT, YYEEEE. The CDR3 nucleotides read TGTGCCAGCAGCTTGGGGACAGCCTTCATGAACACTGAAGCTTTCTTT. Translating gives CASSLGTAFMNTEAFF.

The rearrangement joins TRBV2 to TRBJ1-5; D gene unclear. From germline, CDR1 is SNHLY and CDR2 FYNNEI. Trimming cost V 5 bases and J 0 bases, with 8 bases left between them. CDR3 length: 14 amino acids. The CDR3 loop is CASSSINSNQPQHF. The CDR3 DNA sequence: TGTGCCAGCAGTTCTATCAATAGCAATCAGCCCCAGCATTTT.

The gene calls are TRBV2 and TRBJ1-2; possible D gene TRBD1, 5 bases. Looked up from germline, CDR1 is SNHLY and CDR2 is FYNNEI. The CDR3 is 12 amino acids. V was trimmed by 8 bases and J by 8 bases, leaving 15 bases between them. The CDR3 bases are TGTGCCAGCCCTACCAACGGGGGGGGCTACACCTTC. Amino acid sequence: CASPTNGGGYTF.

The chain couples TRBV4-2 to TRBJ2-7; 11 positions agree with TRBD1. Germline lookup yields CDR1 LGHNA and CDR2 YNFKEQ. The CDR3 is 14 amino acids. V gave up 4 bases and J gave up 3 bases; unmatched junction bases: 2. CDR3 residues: CASSPGTGGYEQYF. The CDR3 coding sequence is TGTGCCAGCAGCCCAGGGACAGGGGGCTACGAGCAGTACTTC.

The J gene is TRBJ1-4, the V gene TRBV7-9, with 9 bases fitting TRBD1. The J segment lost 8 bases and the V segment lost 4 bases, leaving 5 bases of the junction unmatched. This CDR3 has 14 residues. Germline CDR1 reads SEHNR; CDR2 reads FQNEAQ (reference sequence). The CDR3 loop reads CASSSGQGREKLFF. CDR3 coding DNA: TGTGCCAGCAGCTCGGGACAGGGAAGAGAAAAACTGTTTTTT. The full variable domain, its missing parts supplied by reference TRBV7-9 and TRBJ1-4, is DTGVSQNPRHKITKRGQNVTFRCDPISEHNRLYWYRQTLGQGPEFLTYFQNEAQLEKSRLLSDRFSAERPKGSFSTLEIQRTEQGDSAMYLCASSSGQGREKLFFGSGTQLSVL.

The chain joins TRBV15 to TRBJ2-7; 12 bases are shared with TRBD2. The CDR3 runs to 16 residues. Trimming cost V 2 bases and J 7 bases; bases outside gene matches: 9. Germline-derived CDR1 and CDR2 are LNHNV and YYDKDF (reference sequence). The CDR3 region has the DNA TGTGCCACCAGCAGACCGCTAGCGGGGGGGTTTGGGGAGCAGTACTTC. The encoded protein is CATSRPLAGGFGEQYF.

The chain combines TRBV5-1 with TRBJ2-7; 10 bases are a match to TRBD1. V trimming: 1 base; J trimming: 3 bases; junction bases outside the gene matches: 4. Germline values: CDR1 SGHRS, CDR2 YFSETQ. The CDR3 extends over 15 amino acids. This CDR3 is CASSLLDRGFYEQYF. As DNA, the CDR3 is TGCGCCAGCAGCTTGCTGGACAGGGGGTTCTACGAGCAGTACTTC.

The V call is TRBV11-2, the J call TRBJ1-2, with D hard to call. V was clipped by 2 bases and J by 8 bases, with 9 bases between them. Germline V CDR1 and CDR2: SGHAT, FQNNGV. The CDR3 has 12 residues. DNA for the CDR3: TGTGCCAGCAGCTTACTCGACACGGGCTACACCTTC. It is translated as CASSLLDTGYTF.

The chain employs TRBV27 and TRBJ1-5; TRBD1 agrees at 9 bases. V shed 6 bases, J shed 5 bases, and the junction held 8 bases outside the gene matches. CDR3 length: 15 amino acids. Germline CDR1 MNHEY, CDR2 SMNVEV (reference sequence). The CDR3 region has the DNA TGTGCCAGCAGGCCCGGGACAGGGAGGCATCAGCCCCAGCATTTT. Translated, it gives CASRPGTGRHQPQHF.

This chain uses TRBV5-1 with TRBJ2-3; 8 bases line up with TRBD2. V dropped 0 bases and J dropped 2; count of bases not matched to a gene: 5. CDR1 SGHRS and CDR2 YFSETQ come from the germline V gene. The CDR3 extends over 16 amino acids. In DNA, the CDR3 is TGCGCCAGCAGCTTGGCTACTAGCGGATACACAGATACGCAGTATTTT. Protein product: CASSLATSGYTDTQYF.

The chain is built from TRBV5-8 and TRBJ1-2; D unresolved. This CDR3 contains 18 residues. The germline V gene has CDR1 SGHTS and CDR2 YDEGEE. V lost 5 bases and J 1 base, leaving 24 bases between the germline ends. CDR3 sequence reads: CASRSPPTLSTSNYGYTF. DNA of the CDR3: TGTGCCAGCAGATCACCTCCGACCTTATCCACTAGTAACTATGGCTACACCTTC.

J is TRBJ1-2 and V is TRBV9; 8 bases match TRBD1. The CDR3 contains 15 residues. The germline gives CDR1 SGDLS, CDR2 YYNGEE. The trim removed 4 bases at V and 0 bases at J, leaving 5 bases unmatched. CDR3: CASSTRTGPNYGYTF. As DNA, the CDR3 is TGTGCCAGCAGCACGAGGACAGGGCCTAACTATGGCTACACCTTC.

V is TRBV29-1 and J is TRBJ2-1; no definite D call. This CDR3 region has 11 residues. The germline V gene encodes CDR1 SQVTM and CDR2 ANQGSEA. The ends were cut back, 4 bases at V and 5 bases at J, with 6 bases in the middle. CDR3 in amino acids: CSVVGHNEQFF. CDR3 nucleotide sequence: TGCAGCGTTGTTGGGCACAATGAGCAGTTCTTC.

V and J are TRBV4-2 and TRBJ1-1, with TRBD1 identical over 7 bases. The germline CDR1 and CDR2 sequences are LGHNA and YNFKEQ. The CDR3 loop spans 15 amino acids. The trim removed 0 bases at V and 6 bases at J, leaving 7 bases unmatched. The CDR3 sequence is CASSQDYRGWAEAFF. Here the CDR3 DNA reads TGTGCCAGCAGCCAAGACTACAGGGGTTGGGCTGAAGCTTTCTTT.

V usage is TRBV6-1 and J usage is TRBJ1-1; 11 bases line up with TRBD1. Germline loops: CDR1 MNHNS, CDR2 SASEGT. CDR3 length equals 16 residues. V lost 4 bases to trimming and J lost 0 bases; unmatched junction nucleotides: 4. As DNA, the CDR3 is TGTGCCAGCAGTGCCCGGGACAGGGGGATGAACACTGAAGCTTTCTTT. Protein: CASSARDRGMNTEAFF.

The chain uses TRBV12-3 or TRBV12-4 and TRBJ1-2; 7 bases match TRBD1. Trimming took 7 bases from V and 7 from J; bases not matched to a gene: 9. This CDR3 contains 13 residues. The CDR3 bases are TGTGCCAGCACCTCAGGACAGGTCGGTGGCTACACCTTC. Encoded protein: CASTSGQVGGYTF.

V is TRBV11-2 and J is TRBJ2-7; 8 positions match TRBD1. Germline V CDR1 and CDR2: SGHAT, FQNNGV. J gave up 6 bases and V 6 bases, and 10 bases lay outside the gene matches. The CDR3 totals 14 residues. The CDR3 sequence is CASSQDRGSGEQYF. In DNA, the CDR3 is TGTGCCAGCAGTCAAGACAGGGGTTCGGGCGAGCAGTACTTC.

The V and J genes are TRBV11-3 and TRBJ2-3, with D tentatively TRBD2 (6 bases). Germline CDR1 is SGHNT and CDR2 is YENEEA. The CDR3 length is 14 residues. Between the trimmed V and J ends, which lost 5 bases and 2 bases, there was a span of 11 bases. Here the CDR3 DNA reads TGTGCCAGCAGCCGAGGAGGGCACACAGATACGCAGTATTTT. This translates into CASSRGGHTDTQYF.

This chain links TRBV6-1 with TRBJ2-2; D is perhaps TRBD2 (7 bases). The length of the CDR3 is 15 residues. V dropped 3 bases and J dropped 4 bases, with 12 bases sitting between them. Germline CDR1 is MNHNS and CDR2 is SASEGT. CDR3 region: CASSEGGALTGELFF. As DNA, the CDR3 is TGTGCCAGCAGTGAGGGGGGGGCCCTCACCGGGGAGCTGTTTTTT.

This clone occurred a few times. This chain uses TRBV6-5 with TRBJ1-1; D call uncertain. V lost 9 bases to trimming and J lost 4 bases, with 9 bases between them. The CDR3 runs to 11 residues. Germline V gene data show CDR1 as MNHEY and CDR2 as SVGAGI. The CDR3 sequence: CASPRGTEAFF. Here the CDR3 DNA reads TGTGCCAGTCCTCGGGGCACTGAAGCTTTCTTT.

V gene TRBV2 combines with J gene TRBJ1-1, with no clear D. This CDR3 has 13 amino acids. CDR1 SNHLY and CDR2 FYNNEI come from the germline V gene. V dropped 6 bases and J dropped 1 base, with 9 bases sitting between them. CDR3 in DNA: TGTGCCAGCAGCGCGACTGAGAACACTGAAGCTTTCTTT. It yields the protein CASSATENTEAFF.

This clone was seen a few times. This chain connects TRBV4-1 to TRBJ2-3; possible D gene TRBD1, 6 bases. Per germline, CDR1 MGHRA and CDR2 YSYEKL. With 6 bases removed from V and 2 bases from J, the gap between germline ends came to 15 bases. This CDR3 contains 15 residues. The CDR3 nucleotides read TGCGCCAGCAGTTGGACAGACTATCCCACAGATACGCAGTATTTT. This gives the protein CASSWTDYPTDTQYF.

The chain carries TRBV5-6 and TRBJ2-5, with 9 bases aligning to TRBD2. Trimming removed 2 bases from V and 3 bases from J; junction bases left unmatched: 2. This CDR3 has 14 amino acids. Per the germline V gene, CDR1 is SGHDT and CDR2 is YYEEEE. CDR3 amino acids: CASSFPSGKETQYF. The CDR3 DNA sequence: TGTGCCAGCAGCTTCCCTAGCGGGAAAGAGACCCAGTACTTC.

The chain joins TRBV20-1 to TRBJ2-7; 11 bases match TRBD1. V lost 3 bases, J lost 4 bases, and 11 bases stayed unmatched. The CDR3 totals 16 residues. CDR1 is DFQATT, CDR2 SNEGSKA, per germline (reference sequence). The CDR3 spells CSASAARTGGKYEQYF. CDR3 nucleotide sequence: TGCAGTGCTAGTGCGGCTAGGACAGGGGGCAAATACGAGCAGTACTTC.

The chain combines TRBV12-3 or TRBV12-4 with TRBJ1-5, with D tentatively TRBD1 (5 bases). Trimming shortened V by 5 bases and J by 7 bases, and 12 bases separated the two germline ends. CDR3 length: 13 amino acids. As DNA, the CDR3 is TGTGCCAGCAGTCCCAGGGAGGCGCAGCCCCAGCATTTT. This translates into CASSPREAQPQHF.

The CDR3 loop is CASSDRGEAFF. The DNA for the CDR3 is TGTGCCAGCAGCGATCGGGGGGAAGCTTTCTTT. The V call is TRBV7-9, the J call TRBJ1-1; maybe TRBD1 (5 bases). The V end lost 5 bases, the J end lost 8 bases, and 9 bases lay between the germline ends. The germline CDR1 and CDR2 sequences are SEHNR and FQNEAQ (reference sequence). The CDR3 is 11 amino acids.

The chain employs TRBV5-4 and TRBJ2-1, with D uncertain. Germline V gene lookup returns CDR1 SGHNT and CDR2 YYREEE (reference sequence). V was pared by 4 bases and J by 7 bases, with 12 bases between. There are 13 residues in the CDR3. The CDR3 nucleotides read TGTGCCAGCAGCGCGAGCGACGTAAATGAGCAGTTCTTC. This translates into CASSASDVNEQFF.

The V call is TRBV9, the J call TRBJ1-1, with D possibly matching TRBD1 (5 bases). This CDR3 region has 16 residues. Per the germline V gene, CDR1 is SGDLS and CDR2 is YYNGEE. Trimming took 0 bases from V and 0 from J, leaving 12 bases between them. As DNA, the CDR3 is TGTGCCAGCAGCGTAGGGGAGGGGCACGTGAACACTGAAGCTTTCTTT. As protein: CASSVGEGHVNTEAFF.